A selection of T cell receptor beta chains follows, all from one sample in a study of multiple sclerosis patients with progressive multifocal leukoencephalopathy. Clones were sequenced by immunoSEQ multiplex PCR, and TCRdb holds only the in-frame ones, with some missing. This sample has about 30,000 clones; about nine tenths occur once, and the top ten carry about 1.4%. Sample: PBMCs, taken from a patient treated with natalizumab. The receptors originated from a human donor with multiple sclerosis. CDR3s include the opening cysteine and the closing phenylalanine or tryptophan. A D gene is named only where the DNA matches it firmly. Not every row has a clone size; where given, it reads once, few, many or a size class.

CASSESGPYEQYF,TGTGCCAGCAGTGAAAGCGGGCCCTACGAGCAGTACTTC,TRBV5-4,TRBJ2-7,-,-
CASSLGTQTNTEAFF,TGTGCCAGCAGCTTAGGGACTCAAACAAACACTGAAGCTTTCTTT,TRBV7-2,TRBJ1-1,-,-
CAWRSGRDYEQYF,TGTGCCTGGAGAAGCGGGAGGGATTACGAGCAGTACTTC,TRBV30,TRBJ2-7,few,TRBD2
CASSAHSSGRGTDTQYF,TGTGCCAGCAGCGCCCACTCTAGCGGGAGAGGCACAGATACGCAGTATTTT,TRBV9,TRBJ2-3,once,TRBD2
CASSMVGKRDEQFF,TGTGCCAGTAGTATGGTTGGCAAACGCGATGAGCAGTTCTTC,TRBV19,TRBJ2-1,-,-
CASSPGPESEQYF,TGTGCCAGCAGCCCTGGCCCGGAGAGCGAGCAGTACTTC,TRBV9,TRBJ2-7,-,-
CASSYSSVRDTQYF,TGTGCCAGCAGTTACTCGAGTGTGAGGGATACGCAGTATTTT,TRBV6-5,TRBJ2-3,-,-
CASSVGTGSGGTYGYTF,TGTGCCAGCAGCGTAGGGACAGGGAGTGGCGGAACGTATGGCTACACCTTC,TRBV9,TRBJ1-2,-,TRBD1
CASSDTWGEAFF,TGTGCCAGCAGTGACACATGGGGGGAAGCTTTCTTT,TRBV6-4,TRBJ1-1,-,-
CASSLEPSGRNNYGYTF,TGTGCCAGCAGCTTAGAGCCCTCAGGCCGGAATAACTATGGCTACACCTTC,TRBV7-9,TRBJ1-2,-,-
CASSPGTGAFREQYF,TGTGCCAGCAGTCCCGGGACCGGAGCTTTTAGGGAGCAGTACTTC,TRBV28,TRBJ2-7,-,-
CASSQDSETSGAWFF,TGCGCCAGCAGCCAAGATTCGGAGACTAGCGGGGCCTGGTTCTTC,TRBV4-1,TRBJ2-1,-,TRBD2
CAISPGQTSSYNSPLHF,TGTGCCATCAGCCCTGGACAAACCAGCTCCTATAATTCACCCCTCCACTTT,TRBV10-3,TRBJ1-6,-,-
CASSLAGTSGRDTQYF,TGCGCCAGCAGCTTGGCGGGGACTAGCGGGAGGGATACGCAGTATTTT,TRBV5-1,TRBJ2-3,-,TRBD2
CASSFDRGSEQYF,TGTGCCAGCAGCTTCGACAGGGGAAGCGAGCAGTACTTC,TRBV7-7,TRBJ2-7,-,TRBD1
CASSQDNVRATLNTGELFF,TGCGCCAGCAGCCAAGATAATGTCAGGGCCACGCTGAACACCGGGGAGCTGTTTTTT,TRBV4-3,TRBJ2-2,-,-
CASSSRGTPQGYTF,TGTGCCAGCAGCTCGAGAGGGACACCACAAGGCTACACCTTC,TRBV7-9,TRBJ1-2,-,-
CASSLDSTGLYYGYTF,TGTGCCAGCAGCTTAGATAGTACGGGCCTTTACTATGGCTACACCTTC,TRBV7-2,TRBJ1-2,-,-
CASSLSLRGHLLKQYF,TGTGCCAGCAGTTTATCGCTAAGGGGACACCTCTTAAAGCAGTACTTC,TRBV28,TRBJ2-5,-,-
CASEAGDSPNTEAFF,TGTGCCAGCGAAGCGGGGGACAGTCCCAACACTGAAGCTTTCTTT,TRBV6-6,TRBJ1-1,-,TRBD1
CASSRTWDSNQPQHF,TGCGCCAGCAGCCGCACATGGGACAGCAATCAGCCCCAGCATTTT,TRBV4-3,TRBJ1-5,-,-
CSVEVGAGGGQPQHF,TGCAGCGTTGAAGTAGGGGCAGGGGGGGGGCAGCCCCAGCATTTT,TRBV29-1,TRBJ1-5,-,TRBD1
CASSPSGREQNTDTQYF,TGCGCCAGCAGCCCGAGCGGGAGGGAACAGAACACAGATACGCAGTATTTT,TRBV4-3,TRBJ2-3,few,TRBD2
CASSYEGATNEKLFF,TGTGCCAGCAGTTACGAGGGGGCAACTAATGAAAAACTGTTTTTT,TRBV6-6,TRBJ1-4,-,-
CASSLDRVGAAGYTF,TGTGCCAGCAGCTTAGATCGAGTGGGGGCGGCTGGCTACACCTTC,TRBV11-2,TRBJ1-2,-,-
CASSQDPREGYEQYF,TGCGCCAGCAGCCAAGATCCCCGGGAGGGCTACGAGCAGTACTTC,TRBV4-3,TRBJ2-7,-,TRBD2
CASSEGAGTGTDTQYF,TGCGCCAGCAGTGAGGGGGCAGGGACGGGCACAGATACGCAGTATTTT,TRBV10-1,TRBJ2-3,-,-
CASSFPHTGELFF,TGTGCCAGCAGTTTCCCCCACACCGGGGAGCTGTTTTTT,TRBV28,TRBJ2-2,-,-
CASSPFQGATGTEAFF,TGTGCCAGCAGCCCGTTTCAGGGGGCGACAGGGACTGAAGCTTTCTTT,TRBV5-4,TRBJ1-1,-,TRBD1
CASSFLAGDGEQYF,TGCGCCAGCAGCTTCCTAGCGGGAGACGGCGAGCAGTACTTC,TRBV5-1,TRBJ2-7,-,TRBD2
CAQQGLAGSSYNEQFF,TGTGCGCAACAGGGACTAGCGGGATCCAGTTACAATGAGCAGTTCTTC,TRBV7-9,TRBJ2-1,-,TRBD2
CASRVHGGGGTGELFF,TGTGCCAGCAGAGTCCATGGGGGCGGGGGCACCGGGGAGCTGTTTTTT,TRBV2,TRBJ2-2,-,-
CASSYVAGGPNEQFF,TGTGCCAGTAGTTATGTAGCGGGAGGACCCAATGAGCAGTTCTTC,TRBV19,TRBJ2-1,-,TRBD2
CASSLGDGYGYTF,TGTGCCAGCAGTTTAGGGGACGGCTATGGCTACACCTTC,TRBV28,TRBJ1-2,-,-
CASSLWGLSYNSPLHF,TGTGCCAGCAGTTTGTGGGGGCTCTCCTATAATTCACCCCTCCACTTT,TRBV27,TRBJ1-6,-,-
CASSATGQGGEKLFF,TGCGCCAGCAGCGCGACAGGGCAGGGAGGTGAAAAACTGTTTTTT,TRBV5-1,TRBJ1-4,once,TRBD1
CASSPPGQSDNEQFF,TGTGCCAGCAGCCCGCCGGGACAGTCTGACAATGAGCAGTTCTTC,TRBV4-2,TRBJ2-1,-,TRBD1
CASSQDGDSGNEQFF,TGCGCCAGCAGCCAAGATGGGGATAGCGGCAATGAGCAGTTCTTC,TRBV4-3,TRBJ2-1,-,-
CASSLSGVQPQHF,TGTGCCAGCAGTTTATCAGGCGTTCAGCCCCAGCATTTT,TRBV27,TRBJ1-5,-,-